The entry below gives a single TCR beta chain sequence along with its context. Its antigen remains unidentified. This record belongs to a study of graft-versus-host responses after intestinal transplantation. In the study overall: Every recipient underwent anti-thymocyte globulin induction, then tacrolimus and steroids for 3 to 4 years. The study's findings and limits: GvH clones occurred in recipient marrow; some first appeared in ileum or blood.

Germline loops: CDR1 SEHNR, CDR2 FQNEAQ (reference sequence). Unmatched junction bases numbered 2, after V lost 5 bases and J lost 1 base. The CDR3 sequence is 13 residues long. Some clones are missing from TCRdb's copy, which holds only in-frame ones; the method was immunoSEQ multiplex PCR. The sample has roughly 96,000 clones, 75% to 95% seen once; the top ten hold under 0.55%. The chain employs TRBV7-9 and TRBJ2-7; 7 bases fit TRBD1. Sequencing used unstimulated CD8+ T cells sorted from spleen or lymph node cells, obtained before intestinal transplant. This receptor was identified in a human donor who received an intestinal transplant. The CDR3 loop reads CASSRTGSYEQYF. The CDR3, as DNA: TGTGCCAGCAGCCGGACAGGATCCTACGAGCAGTACTTC.